The 10 T cell receptor beta chains below come from one sample, sequenced in a study of Graves' ophthalmopathy and Graves' hyperthyroidism. Amplification of the TCR beta CDR3 regions used RNA transcripts (as template). The library came from an HTBI-primed first-round RT-PCR and a second-round multiplex PCR. Via MiXCR, TCRdb re-called the multiplex PCR reads, giving one row per CDR3 protein. The data show some 370,000 distinct CDR3 sequences, with about 18% seen just once and roughly 2.4% held by the top ten. The sample was peripheral blood. The receptors here all came from an adult woman with stable Graves' hyperthyroidism.

This clonotype was picked up many times. The CDR3 sequence: CASSVGQGAFSGNTIYF. CDR3 in DNA: TGTGCCAGCAGCGTAGGGCAGGGAGCCTTCTCTGGAAACACCATATATTTT. The chain has TRBV9 and TRBJ1-3, with D perhaps matching TRBD1 (5 bases). V lost 0 bases, J lost 0 bases, and 13 bases lay in between. CDR1 and CDR2 (germline): SGDLS, YYNGEE. The CDR3 is 17 residues long.

This clonotype was found many times. This rearrangement joins TRBV11-2 to TRBJ2-7; D is uncertain. This CDR3 has 14 amino acids. Germline lookup yields CDR1 SGHAT and CDR2 FQNNGV. The V end was cut by 0 bases, the J end by 7 bases, with 13 bases between. CDR3 protein: CASSLDPAHGEQYF. CDR3 DNA: TGTGCCAGCAGCTTAGATCCGGCCCACGGGGAGCAGTACTTC.

V usage is TRBV9 and J usage is TRBJ2-5; perhaps TRBD2 as D (7 bases). CDR1 is SGDLS, CDR2 YYNGEE, per germline. This CDR3 region has 14 residues. V dropped 3 bases and J dropped 5 bases, with 14 bases sitting between them. This CDR3 reads CASSEGGSEETQYF. DNA for the CDR3: TGTGCCAGCAGCGAGGGGGGGTCGGAGGAGACCCAGTACTTC.

This clonotype occurred a few times. This chain links TRBV20-1 with TRBJ1-1; possibly TRBD1 for D (5 bases). The CDR3 is made up of 16 amino acids. CDR1 is DFQATT, CDR2 SNEGSKA, per germline (reference sequence). V gave up 0 bases and J gave up 2 bases, with 16 bases separating them. The CDR3 DNA sequence: TGCAGTGCTAGAGATCCCCGACTCAGGGTAAACACTGAAGCTTTCTTT. Its protein product is CSARDPRLRVNTEAFF.

This clonotype has just a few counts. CDR3 loop: CASSPGAITEAFF. The CDR3 DNA follows: TGTGCCAGCAGTCCGGGGGCTATCACTGAAGCTTTCTTT. The chain is built from TRBV6-2 or TRBV6-3 and TRBJ1-1; TRBD1 might be the D (6 bases). V gave up 5 bases and J gave up 4 bases, with 11 bases separating them. Germline-derived CDR1 and CDR2 are MNHEY and SVGEGT. The CDR3 covers 13 residues.

Concerning this clonotype itself: Germline and junction disagree at one end, which may indicate a read error. The gene calls are TRBV6-5 and TRBJ2-4, with 10 positions matching TRBD2. Per germline, CDR1 MNHEY and CDR2 SVGAGI. The CDR3 contains 15 residues. CDR3 sequence: CASRYSSGGKNIQYF. The CDR3 coding sequence is TGTGCCAGCCGTTACTCTAGCGGGGGAAAAAACATTCAGTACTTC.

This sequence joins TRBV9 and TRBJ1-2; D gene unclear. Germline CDR1 is SGDLS and CDR2 is YYNGEE. Deletions cut 2 bases from V and 5 bases from J, with 7 bases between. The CDR3 has 12 residues. The CDR3 loop is CASSVDGYGYTF. In nucleotides, the CDR3 is TGTGCCAGCAGCGTTGACGGGTATGGCTACACCTTC.

This clonotype was picked up many times. V and J are TRBV12-3 or TRBV12-4 and TRBJ1-5; D is perhaps TRBD1 (5 bases). Trimming stripped 2 bases from V and 4 bases from J, with 12 bases between. CDR3 size: 15 residues. CDR3 sequence (DNA): TGTGCCAGCAGTTTACGGGACGGAACAAATCAGCCCCAGCATTTT. It translates to CASSLRDGTNQPQHF.

Points on this clonotype: Being one base from a much bigger clone, this may be a read error. V and J are TRBV20-1 and TRBJ2-5; 16 bases align to TRBD2. The germline CDR1 and CDR2 sequences are DFQATT and SNEGSKA (reference sequence). The CDR3 has 16 amino acids. DNA for the CDR3: TGCAGTGCTACGGGACTAGCGGGAGGGTACCAAGGGACCCAGTACTTC. This translates into CSATGLAGGYQGTQYF.

This clonotype has ten or more counts. This chain joins TRBV20-1 and TRBJ2-7; 8 bases are shared with TRBD1. Germline V gene sequence: CDR1 DFQATT, CDR2 SNEGSKA (reference sequence). J gave up 2 bases and V 4 bases, and 10 bases lay outside the gene matches. The CDR3 runs 15 residues. CDR3 in DNA: TGCAGTGCTACCGACAGGGGCGCAATACCCTACGAGCAGTACTTC. This codes for CSATDRGAIPYEQYF.